Listed here are 8 T cell receptor beta chains from one sample, sequenced in a study of siplizumab effects on memory and regulatory T cells (dated by TCRdb to the late 2010s). Receptor amplification or capture employed the immunoSEQ multiplex PCR assay. TCRdb re-hosts the immuneACCESS table, in-frame sequences only. Its copies lack some clones; in the studies checked, an unresolved V gene accounts for under half of them, and the cause for the rest is not known. This sample gives about 82,000 clones in total; around 90% of them show up just once. The ten most abundant clones make up roughly 1.5% of the sample. Material for sequencing was Tregs sorted from blood. These TCRs come from a human donor in good health.

The chain uses TRBV5-5 and TRBJ2-7, with TRBD2 matching over 8 bases. With V trimmed by 2 bases and J by 3 bases, 7 bases remained unmatched. This CDR3 is 15 amino acids long. Germline-derived CDR1 and CDR2 are SGHKS and YYEKEE (reference sequence). DNA for the CDR3: TGTGCCAGCAGCTTACTGTTAGCGGGGAACTACGAGCAGTACTTC. It yields the protein CASSLLLAGNYEQYF.

The V and J genes are TRBV30 and TRBJ2-3, with D perhaps matching TRBD1 or TRBD2 (5 bases each). The CDR3 runs to 14 residues. Germline V CDR1 and CDR2: GTSNPN, SVGIG (reference sequence). V lost 3 bases and J 2 bases, leaving 12 bases between the germline ends. CDR3 bases: TGTGCCTGGAGGGGGGACCTATTCACAGATACGCAGTATTTT. It translates to CAWRGDLFTDTQYF.

This clone has more than one count but fewer than ten. V is TRBV13 and J is TRBJ2-2; D gene uncertain. Germline assignment: CDR1 PRHDT and CDR2 FYEKMQ (reference sequence). The CDR3 spans 13 residues. V shed 4 bases and J shed 5 bases, with 8 bases lying between them. This CDR3 is CASSSTGTGELFF. The DNA of the CDR3 is TGTGCCAGCAGCTCCACCGGGACCGGGGAGCTGTTTTTT.

The chain combines TRBV29-1 with TRBJ2-7; 8 nucleotides agree with TRBD2. Germline V CDR1 and CDR2: SQVTM, ANQGSEA. Trimming cost V 6 bases and J 4 bases; bases outside gene matches: 8. CDR3 length: 13 amino acids. The CDR3 loop reads CSVQPGGRYEQYF. The DNA for the CDR3 is TGCAGCGTACAACCGGGGGGGCGGTACGAGCAGTACTTC.

V and J are TRBV23-1 and TRBJ1-5; 12 bases agree with TRBD1. TRBV23-1 is flagged as an ORF with uncertain function. The trim removed 11 bases at V and 7 bases at J, leaving 9 bases unmatched. This CDR3 has 14 amino acids. In DNA, the CDR3 is TGCGCCGGCGGGACAGGGGGCGAGGGGCAGCCCCAGCATTTT. Its translation: CAGGTGGEGQPQHF.

This chain connects TRBV5-6 to TRBJ2-5; 8 nucleotides align to TRBD1. The CDR3 runs 14 residues. V lost 4 bases and J lost 5; bases outside the gene matches: 7. Per the germline V gene, CDR1 is SGHDT and CDR2 is YYEEEE. The DNA of the CDR3 is TGTGCCAGCAGCGGCGGACAGGGTTTGGAGACCCAGTACTTC. Protein product: CASSGGQGLETQYF.

The gene calls are TRBV6-5 and TRBJ2-5, with D maybe TRBD2 (6 bases). Germline V CDR1 and CDR2: MNHEY, SVGAGI. Trimming took 5 bases from V and 7 from J, leaving 17 bases between them. The CDR3 spans 14 residues. The CDR3 loop is CASSPGTSGRTQYF. CDR3 bases: TGTGCCAGCAGTCCGGGGACTTCAGGGCGGACCCAGTACTTC.

This clone was seen just once. The chain has TRBV10-3 and TRBJ2-3; 8 bases align to TRBD2. CDR1 and CDR2 (germline): ENHRY, SYGVKD. Trimming at V came to 3 bases and at J to 4 bases, leaving 6 bases not matched to a gene. This CDR3 is 15 amino acids long. CDR3: CAISENRGGADTQYF. CDR3 in DNA: TGTGCCATCAGTGAAAATCGGGGGGGCGCAGATACGCAGTATTTT.